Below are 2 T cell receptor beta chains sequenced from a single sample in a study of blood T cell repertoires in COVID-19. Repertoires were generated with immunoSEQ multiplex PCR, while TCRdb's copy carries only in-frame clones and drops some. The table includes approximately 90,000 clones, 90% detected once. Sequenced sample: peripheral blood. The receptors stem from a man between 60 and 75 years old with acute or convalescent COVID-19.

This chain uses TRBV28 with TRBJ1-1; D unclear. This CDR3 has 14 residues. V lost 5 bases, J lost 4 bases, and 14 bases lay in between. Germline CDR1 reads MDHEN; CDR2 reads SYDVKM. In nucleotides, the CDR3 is TGTGCCAGCAGTACGACCGAGTGGAGCACTGAAGCTTTCTTT. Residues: CASSTTEWSTEAFF.

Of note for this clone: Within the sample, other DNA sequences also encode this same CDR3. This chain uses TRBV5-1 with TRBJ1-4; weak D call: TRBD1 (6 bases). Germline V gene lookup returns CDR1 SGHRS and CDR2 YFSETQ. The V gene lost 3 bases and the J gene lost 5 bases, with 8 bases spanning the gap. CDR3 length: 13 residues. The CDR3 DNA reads TGCGCCAGCAGCTCAGGGGTGAATGAAAAACTGTTTTTT. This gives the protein CASSSGVNEKLFF.